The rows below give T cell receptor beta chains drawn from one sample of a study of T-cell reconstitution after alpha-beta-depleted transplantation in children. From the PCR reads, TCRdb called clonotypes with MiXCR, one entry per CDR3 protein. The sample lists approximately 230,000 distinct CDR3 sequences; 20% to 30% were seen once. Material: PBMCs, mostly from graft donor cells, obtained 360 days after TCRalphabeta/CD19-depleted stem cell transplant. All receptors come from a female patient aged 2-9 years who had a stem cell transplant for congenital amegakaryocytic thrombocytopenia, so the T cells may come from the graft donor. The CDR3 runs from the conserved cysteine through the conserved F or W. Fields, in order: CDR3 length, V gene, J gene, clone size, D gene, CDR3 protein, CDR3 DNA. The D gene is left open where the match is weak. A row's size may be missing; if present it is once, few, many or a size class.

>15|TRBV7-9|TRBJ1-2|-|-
CASRGQWKVNYGYTF
TGTGCCAGTAGAGGACAGTGGAAAGTTAACTATGGCTACACCTTC
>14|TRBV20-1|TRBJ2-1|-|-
CSATDRPPYNEQFF
TGCAGTGCTACTGACAGACCACCTTACAATGAGCAGTTCTTC
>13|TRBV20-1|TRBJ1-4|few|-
CSASGTLNEKLFF
TGCAGTGCCTCCGGGACACTGAATGAAAAACTGTTTTTT
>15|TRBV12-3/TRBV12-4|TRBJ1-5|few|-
CASSKQGFPNQPQHF
TGTGCCAGCAGTAAACAGGGTTTCCCCAATCAGCCCCAGCATTTT
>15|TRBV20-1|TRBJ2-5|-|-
CSAQRGPGLGETQYF
TGCAGTGCACAGAGAGGACCGGGATTAGGAGAGACCCAGTACTTC
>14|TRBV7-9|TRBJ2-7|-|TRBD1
CASTVGTGVQEQYF
TGTGCCAGCACCGTGGGGACAGGGGTACAGGAGCAGTACTTC
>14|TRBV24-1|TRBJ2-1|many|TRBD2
CATGGGGGAREQFF
TGTGCCACCGGGGGTGGCGGGGGGGCTCGAGAGCAGTTCTTC
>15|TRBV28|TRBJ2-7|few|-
CASSLTFSGSYEQYF
TGTGCCAGCAGTTTGACTTTCTCAGGCTCCTACGAGCAGTACTTC
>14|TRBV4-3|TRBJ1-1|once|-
CASSQDTFNTEAFF
TGCGCCAGCAGCCAAGACACCTTTAACACTGAAGCTTTCTTT
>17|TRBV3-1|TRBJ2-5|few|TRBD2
CASSQVFGLAGEETQYF
TGTGCCAGCAGCCAAGTTTTCGGACTAGCGGGTGAAGAGACCCAGTACTTC
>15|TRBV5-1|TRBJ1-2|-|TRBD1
CASSARDRDNYGYTF
TGCGCCAGCAGCGCCCGGGACAGGGATAACTATGGCTACACCTTC
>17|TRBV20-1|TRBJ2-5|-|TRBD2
CSALPGLAGGGQETQYF
TGCAGTGCCCTGCCGGGACTAGCGGGGGGCGGGCAAGAGACCCAGTACTTC
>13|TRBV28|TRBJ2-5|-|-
CASSHQYQETQYF
TGTGCCAGCAGCCATCAGTACCAAGAGACCCAGTACTTC
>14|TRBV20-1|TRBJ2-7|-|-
CSASTSGFTYEQYF
TGCAGTGCTTCGACTTCAGGGTTTACCTACGAGCAGTACTTC
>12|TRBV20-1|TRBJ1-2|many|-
CSARLHSYGYTF
TGCAGTGCCAGGTTACACAGCTATGGCTACACCTTC
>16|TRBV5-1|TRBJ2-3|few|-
CASSLGWKGWTDTQYF
TGCGCCAGCAGCTTGGGCTGGAAGGGTTGGACAGATACGCAGTATTTT
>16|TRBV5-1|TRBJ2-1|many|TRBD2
CASSPARDYSYNEQFF
TGCGCCAGCAGCCCGGCAAGGGACTACTCCTACAATGAGCAGTTCTTC
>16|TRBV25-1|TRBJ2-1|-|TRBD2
CASSEFAGGPYNEQFF
TGTGCCAGCAGTGAATTTGCGGGAGGGCCCTACAATGAGCAGTTCTTC
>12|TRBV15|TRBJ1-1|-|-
CATSRDDRGAFF
TGTGCCACCAGCAGAGATGACAGAGGAGCTTTCTTT
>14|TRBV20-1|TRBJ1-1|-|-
CSASLFRSSAEAFF
TGCAGTGCTAGCCTCTTTAGGTCATCCGCTGAAGCTTTCTTT
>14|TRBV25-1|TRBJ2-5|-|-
CASSLPNGWETQYF
TGTGCCAGCAGCCTACCAAATGGGTGGGAGACCCAGTACTTC
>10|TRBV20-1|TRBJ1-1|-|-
CSAPRGIAFF
TGCAGTGCGCCACGAGGGATAGCTTTCTTT
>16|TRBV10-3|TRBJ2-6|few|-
CAISESKGGGANVLTF
TGTGCCATCAGTGAGTCGAAAGGTGGTGGGGCCAACGTCCTGACTTTC
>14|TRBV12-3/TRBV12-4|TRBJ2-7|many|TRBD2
CASSPSTSTYEQYF
TGTGCCAGCAGTCCTTCGACTAGCACCTACGAGCAGTACTTC
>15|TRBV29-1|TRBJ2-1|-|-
CSVAIVSVRNNEQFF
TGCAGCGTTGCCATAGTTAGCGTAAGAAACAATGAGCAGTTCTTC
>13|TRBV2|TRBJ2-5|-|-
CASSFQGGETQYF
TGTGCCAGCAGTTTTCAGGGGGGAGAGACCCAGTACTTC
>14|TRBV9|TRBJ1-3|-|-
CASSVVGSGNTIYF
TGTGCCAGCAGCGTAGTAGGGTCTGGAAACACCATATATTTT
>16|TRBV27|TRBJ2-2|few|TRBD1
CASSLGQPKNTGELFF
TGTGCCAGCAGTTTGGGACAGCCAAAGAACACCGGGGAGCTGTTTTTT
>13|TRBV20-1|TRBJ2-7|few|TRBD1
CRTGTVHSYEQYF
TGCAGGACGGGGACAGTCCACTCCTACGAGCAGTACTTC
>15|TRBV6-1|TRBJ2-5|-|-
CASSPPGSPFETQYF
TGTGCCAGCAGTCCCCCAGGGTCGCCTTTCGAGACCCAGTACTTC
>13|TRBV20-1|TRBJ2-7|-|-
CSALLTRTYEQYF
TGCAGTGCTCTGCTGACAAGGACCTACGAGCAGTACTTC
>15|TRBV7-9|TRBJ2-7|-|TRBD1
CASSGGIRGSYEQYF
TGTGCCAGCAGCGGAGGCATCAGGGGGTCTTACGAGCAGTACTTC
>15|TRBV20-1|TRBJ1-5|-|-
CSASRSTNSNQPQHF
TGCAGTGCTAGTAGGTCAACTAATAGCAATCAGCCCCAGCATTTT
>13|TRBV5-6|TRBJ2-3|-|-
CASSFLGTDTQYF
TGTGCCAGCAGCTTCCTCGGCACAGATACGCAGTATTTT
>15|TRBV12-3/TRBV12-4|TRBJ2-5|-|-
CASSSEEGYQETQYF
TGTGCCAGCAGTTCAGAAGAGGGATACCAAGAGACCCAGTACTTC
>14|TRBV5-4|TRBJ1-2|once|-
CASSLNVGTRGYTF
TGTGCCAGCAGCTTGAATGTGGGGACTCGTGGCTACACCTTC
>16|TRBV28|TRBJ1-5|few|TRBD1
CASSPLRDRVDQPQHF
TGTGCCAGCAGTCCTCTAAGGGACAGGGTGGATCAGCCCCAGCATTTT
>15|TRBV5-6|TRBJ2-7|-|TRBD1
CASSLGTGRSYEQYF
TGTGCCAGCAGCTTGGGGACAGGGCGTTCCTACGAGCAGTACTTC
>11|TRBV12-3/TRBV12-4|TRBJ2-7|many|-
CASSLLYEQYF
TGTGCCAGCAGTTTACTCTACGAGCAGTACTTC
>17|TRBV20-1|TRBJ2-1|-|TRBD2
CSARGSRTSGGGNEQFF
TGCAGTGCTAGAGGCTCTAGGACTAGCGGGGGCGGCAATGAGCAGTTCTTC
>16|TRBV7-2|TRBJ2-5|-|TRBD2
CASSLVSGTAQETQYF
TGTGCCAGCAGCTTAGTTAGCGGGACGGCACAAGAGACCCAGTACTTC
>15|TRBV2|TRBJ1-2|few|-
CASPDSLPSGYGYTF
TGTGCCAGCCCGGACAGCCTCCCGAGCGGCTATGGCTACACCTTC
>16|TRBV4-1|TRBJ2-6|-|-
CASSQVGSSGANVLTF
TGCGCCAGCAGCCAAGTAGGCAGCTCTGGGGCCAACGTCCTGACTTTC
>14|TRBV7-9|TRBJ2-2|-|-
CASSLSVGAGELFF
TGTGCCAGCAGCTTATCGGTCGGGGCCGGGGAGCTGTTTTTT
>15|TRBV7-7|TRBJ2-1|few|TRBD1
CASSRTGATYNEQFF
TGTGCCAGCAGCCGGACAGGGGCAACCTACAATGAGCAGTTCTTC
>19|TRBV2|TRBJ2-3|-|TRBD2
CASSRNGLAGASSTDTQYF
TGTGCCAGCAGTCGCAACGGGCTAGCGGGGGCCTCTAGCACAGATACGCAGTATTTT
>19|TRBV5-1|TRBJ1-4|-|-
CASSLPPRGTPAPNEKLFF
TGCGCCAGCAGCTTGCCCCCCAGAGGGACGCCTGCACCCAATGAAAAACTGTTTTTT
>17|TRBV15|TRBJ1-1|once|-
CATSSPGDEPMNTEAFF
TGTGCCACCAGCAGCCCCGGGGATGAGCCAATGAACACTGAAGCTTTCTTT
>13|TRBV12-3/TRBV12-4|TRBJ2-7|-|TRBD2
CASGLADSYEQYF
TGTGCCAGCGGGCTAGCGGACTCCTACGAGCAGTACTTC
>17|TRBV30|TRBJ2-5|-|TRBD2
CAWSVPFGGGSLETQYF
TGTGCCTGGAGTGTACCTTTTGGCGGGGGGTCTCTGGAGACCCAGTACTTC
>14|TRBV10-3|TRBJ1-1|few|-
CAISPDTGNTEAFF
TGTGCCATCAGCCCTGACACAGGGAACACTGAAGCTTTCTTT
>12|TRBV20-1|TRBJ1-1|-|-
CSATLDRNEAFF
TGCAGTGCTACTCTTGACAGAAATGAAGCTTTCTTT
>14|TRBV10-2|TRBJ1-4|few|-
CASSGGSTNEKLFF
TGCGCCAGCAGTGGGGGATCAACTAATGAAAAACTGTTTTTT
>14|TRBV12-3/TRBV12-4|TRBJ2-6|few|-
CASTPLSGANVLTF
TGTGCCAGCACACCTTTGTCTGGGGCCAACGTCCTGACTTTC